The 19 T cell receptor beta chains listed next were all sequenced from one sample in a study of blood T cells in healthy people across ages. The second PCR ran roughly 6 to 11 cycles with a sample-barcoded 5' primer and J-beta primers. From the 5' RACE reads, TCRdb called clonotypes with MiXCR, one entry per CDR3 protein. The sample has about 780,000 distinct CDR3 sequences, 46% seen once; the top ten hold 15% to 20%. Sequencing was performed on blood. These receptors all stem from a man of 80 years or more in good health.

Details on this clonotype: A much larger clone differs by one base, so this may be a read error. The chain has TRBV7-2 and TRBJ2-5; no clear D gene. The DNA end favors TRBJ2-7, so the J call may be wrong. The CDR3 covers 13 residues. Germline V gene data show CDR1 as SGHTA and CDR2 as FQGNSA. CDR3 DNA: TGTGCCAGCAGCGTAGCCCGCTCAGCCGAGCAGTACTTC. Amino acid sequence: CASSVARSAEQYF.

Points on this clonotype: The likely explanation is a read error, given a far larger clone one base away. The chain uses TRBV7-9 and TRBJ2-1; D is unclear. This CDR3 has 11 residues. Germline V gene sequence: CDR1 SEHNR, CDR2 FQNEAQ (reference sequence). The V and J ends lost 1 base and 9 bases respectively, with 4 bases between them. As DNA, the CDR3 is TGTGCCAGCAGCTTAGTTATTGAGCAGTTCTTC. It encodes CASSLVIEQFF.

Concerning this clonotype: One junction end disagrees with the germline gene, perhaps due to a read error. The chain combines TRBV11-2 with TRBJ2-6; possibly TRBD1 or TRBD2 for D (5 bases each). The CDR3 extends over 19 amino acids. Germline V gives CDR1 SGHAT, CDR2 FQNNGV. CDR3 protein: CACSSGPGLERPGANVLTF. CDR3 nucleotides: TGTGCCTGCAGCTCGGGGCCGGGCCTTGAACGGCCTGGGGCCAACGTCCTGACTTTC.

The gene calls are TRBV2 and TRBJ2-5; D may correspond to TRBD1 or TRBD2 (5 bases each). V shed 6 bases and J shed 11 bases, with 19 bases lying between them. CDR3 length equals 13 residues. Germline V gene data show CDR1 as SNHLY and CDR2 as FYNNEI. CDR3 nucleotides: TGTGCCAGCAGGCGCATTGGGGGTAGTGAGCAGTACTTC. This gives the protein CASRRIGGSEQYF.

V is TRBV7-2 and J is TRBJ1-5; the D is unclear. The CDR3 has 15 amino acids. Germline values: CDR1 SGHTA, CDR2 FQGNSA. Trimming removed 0 bases from V and 3 bases from J, with 9 bases in between. The CDR3 region has the DNA TGTGCCAGCAGCTTAGCGGCACGCGTCAATCAGCCCCAGCATTTT. Translated: CASSLAARVNQPQHF.

The J gene is TRBJ2-3, the V gene TRBV4-1; 8 positions match TRBD2. This CDR3 spans 16 amino acids. The V gene's germline CDR1 is MGHRA and CDR2 YSYEKL. Losses at the gene ends were 0 bases for V and 6 bases for J; bases not matched to a gene: 8. The CDR3 sequence is CASSQDASGGADTQYF. CDR3 nucleotide sequence: TGCGCCAGCAGCCAAGATGCAAGCGGGGGTGCGGATACGCAGTATTTT.

The chain uses TRBV6-1 and TRBJ1-2; 9 nucleotides agree with TRBD1. The CDR3 loop spans 16 amino acids. V shed 1 base, J shed 2 bases, and the junction held 5 bases outside the gene matches. Germline CDR1 is MNHNS and CDR2 is SASEGT. This CDR3 is CASSEVLGTGNYGYTF. In DNA form, the CDR3 reads TGTGCCAGCAGTGAAGTGCTCGGGACAGGGAACTATGGCTACACCTTC.

This clonotype occurred a few times. The chain recombines TRBV6-1 with TRBJ2-1; 10 nucleotides match TRBD2. After removal of 6 bases from V and 0 bases from J, the junction contained 8 bases not matched to a gene. The CDR3 loop spans 17 amino acids. In germline, CDR1 is MNHNS, CDR2 SASEGT. This chain's CDR3 is CASRRRLAGSSYNEQFF. DNA of the CDR3: TGTGCCAGCAGGCGGCGACTAGCGGGTTCCTCCTACAATGAGCAGTTCTTC.

The table lists this clonotype with a few counts. This rearrangement joins TRBV15 to TRBJ2-7, with D uncertain. The V end lost 2 bases, the J end lost 3 bases, and 8 bases lay between the germline ends. This CDR3 is built from 13 residues. Germline V CDR1 and CDR2: LNHNV, YYDKDF (reference sequence). This CDR3 is CATSRSTFYEQYF. CDR3 DNA: TGTGCCACCAGCAGAAGCACCTTCTACGAGCAGTACTTC.

This clonotype showed up just a few times. J is TRBJ2-1 and V is TRBV4-3; D gene uncertain. The CDR3 has 15 amino acids. The V and J ends lost 0 bases and 10 bases respectively, with 16 bases between them. CDR1 LGHNA and CDR2 YSLEER come from the germline V gene. The CDR3 sequence: CASSQDIASGREQFF. In DNA, the CDR3 is TGCGCCAGCAGCCAAGATATAGCATCCGGGCGCGAGCAGTTCTTC.

In regard to this clonotype: A much bigger clone sits one base away, suggesting this may be a read error. The chain employs TRBV5-1 and TRBJ2-5; D tentatively fits TRBD1 or TRBD2 (6 bases each). The closer fit of TRBJ2-7 to the DNA end suggests the J call may be wrong. CDR1 is SGHRS, CDR2 YFSETQ, per germline. This CDR3 is 16 amino acids long. CDR3 nucleotide sequence: TGCGCCAGCAGCGCCGCCGGAGGGACATATCCGGACGAGCAGTACTTC. Translating it yields CASSAAGGTYPDEQYF.

This clonotype appeared once. The genes are TRBV30 and TRBJ1-2, with unresolved D. This CDR3 spans 12 amino acids. V was cut by 4 bases and J by 8 bases, with 14 bases left in between. Germline CDR1 reads GTSNPN; CDR2 reads SVGIG (reference sequence). The CDR3 sequence: CAWKWQLLGYTF. CDR3 in DNA: TGTGCCTGGAAGTGGCAGCTATTAGGCTACACCTTC.

This clonotype was seen more than once but under ten times. The chain employs TRBV3-1 and TRBJ2-1; 8 bases align to TRBD1. Germline CDR1 LGHDT, CDR2 YNNKEL (reference sequence). Unmatched junction bases numbered 3, after V lost 1 base and J lost 4 bases. There are 15 residues in the CDR3. The CDR3 sequence: CASSQAQGAYNEQFF. CDR3 sequence (DNA): TGTGCCAGCAGCCAAGCCCAGGGGGCTTACAATGAGCAGTTCTTC.

The sample holds a few counts of this clonotype. The chain couples TRBV12-3 or TRBV12-4 to TRBJ2-1; 8 bases align to TRBD2. Trimming cost V 5 bases and J 6 bases; bases outside gene matches: 3. This CDR3 has 13 amino acids. CDR3 protein: CASSIGRVNEQFF. CDR3 DNA: TGTGCCAGCAGTATCGGGAGGGTCAATGAGCAGTTCTTC.

The CDR3 nucleotides are TGTGCCAGCAGCCAGGGACAGGGACCCTACGAGCCGTACTTC. This encodes CASSQGQGPYEPYF. The chain links TRBV4-2 to TRBJ2-4, with 9 nucleotides matching TRBD1. The CDR3 loop spans 14 amino acids. CDR1 LGHNA and CDR2 YNFKEQ come from the germline V gene. The ends lost 3 bases at V and 15 bases at J; junction bases unmatched: 12.

On this clonotype: This may arise from a read error, as a much more abundant clone is one base away. The rearrangement joins TRBV13 to TRBJ2-7; tentatively, D is TRBD1 (6 bases). Matching the DNA end better, TRBJ2-5 makes the J call doubtful. Germline V CDR1 and CDR2: PRHDT, FYEKMQ (reference sequence). This CDR3 spans 14 amino acids. CDR3 loop: CASSHLNRAETQYF. The CDR3 bases are TGTGCCAGCAGCCACCTAAACAGGGCGGAGACCCAGTACTTC.

This clonotype was detected only a few times. The rearrangement links TRBV4-3 to TRBJ2-1, with TRBD2 identical over 7 bases. This CDR3 is 14 amino acids long. Germline V gene data show CDR1 as LGHNA and CDR2 as YSLEER. After removal of 1 base from V and 5 bases from J, the junction contained 2 bases not matched to a gene. Here the CDR3 reads CASSQAGRDNEQFF. Here the CDR3 DNA reads TGCGCCAGCAGCCAAGCAGGGAGGGACAATGAGCAGTTCTTC.

Comment on this clonotype: One junction end does not reproduce the germline sequence, and a read error may be involved. This chain joins TRBV15 and TRBJ2-6; 9 positions agree with TRBD1. The CDR3 has 17 amino acids. Germline assignment: CDR1 LNHNV and CDR2 YYDKDF (reference sequence). The DNA for the CDR3 is TGTGCCACCAGCCCCGGGACAGGGCAATCTGGGGCCAACGCCCTGACTTTC. It is translated as CATSPGTGQSGANALTF.

V gene TRBV20-1 combines with J gene TRBJ2-3, with 7 bases matching TRBD2. With 5 bases clipped from V and 2 bases from J, the junction kept 10 bases outside the gene matches. CDR1 DFQATT and CDR2 SNEGSKA come from the germline V gene (reference sequence). The CDR3 loop spans 15 amino acids. The CDR3 nucleotides read TGCAGTGCTCCCCCCCTAGCGGCTGACACAGATACGCAGTATTTT. It codes for CSAPPLAADTDTQYF.